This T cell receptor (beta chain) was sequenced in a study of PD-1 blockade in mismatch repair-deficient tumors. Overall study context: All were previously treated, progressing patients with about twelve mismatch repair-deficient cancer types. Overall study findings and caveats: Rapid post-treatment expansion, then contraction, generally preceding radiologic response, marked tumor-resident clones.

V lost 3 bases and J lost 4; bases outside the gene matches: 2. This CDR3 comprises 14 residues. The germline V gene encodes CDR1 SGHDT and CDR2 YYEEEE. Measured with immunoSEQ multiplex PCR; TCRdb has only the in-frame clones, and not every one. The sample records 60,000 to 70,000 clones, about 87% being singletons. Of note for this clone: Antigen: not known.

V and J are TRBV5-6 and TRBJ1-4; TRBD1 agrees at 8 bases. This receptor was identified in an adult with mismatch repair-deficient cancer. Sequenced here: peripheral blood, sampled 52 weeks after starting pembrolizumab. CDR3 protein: CASSSGQVNEKLFF. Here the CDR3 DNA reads TGTGCCAGCAGCTCGGGACAGGTTAATGAAAAACTGTTTTTT.